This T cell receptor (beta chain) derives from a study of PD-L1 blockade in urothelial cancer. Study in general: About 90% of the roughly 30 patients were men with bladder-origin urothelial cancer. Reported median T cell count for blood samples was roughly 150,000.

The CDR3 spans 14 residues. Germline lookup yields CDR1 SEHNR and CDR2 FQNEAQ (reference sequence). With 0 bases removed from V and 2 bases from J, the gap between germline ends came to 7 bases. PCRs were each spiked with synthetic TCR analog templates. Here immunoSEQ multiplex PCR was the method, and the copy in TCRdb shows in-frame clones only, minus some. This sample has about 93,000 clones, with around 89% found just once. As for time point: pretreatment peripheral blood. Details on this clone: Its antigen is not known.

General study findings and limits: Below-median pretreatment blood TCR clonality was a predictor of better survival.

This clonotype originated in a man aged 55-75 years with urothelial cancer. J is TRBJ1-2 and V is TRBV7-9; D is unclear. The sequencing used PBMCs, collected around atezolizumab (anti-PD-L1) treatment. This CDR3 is CASSLAAHNYGYTF. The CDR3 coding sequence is TGTGCCAGCAGCTTAGCGGCCCACAACTATGGCTACACCTTC.